This T cell receptor (beta chain) was sequenced in a study of vaccination and CD4 T cells after COVID-19. Whole-study context: Six males and four females constituted the convalescent cohort, two of whom were Hispanic. Cultures designated as controls were supplied with a CEFX pool, an HIV-1 Nef pool, or no peptide.

V trimming: 0 bases; J trimming: 6 bases; junction bases outside the gene matches: 9. The CDR3 has 16 amino acids. Germline V gene lookup returns CDR1 SNHLY and CDR2 FYNNEI. For this clonotype: The target antigen is unknown.

Treatment noted: approximately nine-day PBMC culture with coronavirus spike peptide pools or control peptides (ViraFEST assay). Half the medium was replaced with fresh IL-2 medium on days 3 and 7. The Oncomine TCR Beta short-read assay generated sequence data from the DNA of cultured CD4+ T cells. Via MiXCR, TCRdb re-called the PCR reads, giving one row per CDR3 protein. The sample lists a few thousand distinct CDR3 sequences, approximately 40% seen once, with approximately 52% in the top ten. Study-wide points: The cohort comprised relatively few convalescent patients, and no early post-infection timepoints were analyzed.

The sequenced material came from CD4+ T cells from blood, cultured in vitro. The sequence was collected from a human donor who had recovered from COVID-19. The chain combines TRBV2 with TRBJ2-3, with 7 bases matching TRBD2. The CDR3 spells CASSEARRGRRDTQYF. In DNA, the CDR3 is TGTGCCAGCAGTGAAGCGCGTCGCGGGAGAAGGGATACGCAGTATTTT.